The clone carrying this T cell receptor beta chain came up a few times. Its matching antigen is unknown. This specimen comes from a study of cytomegalovirus exposure and HLA in healthy donors. Study results and limitations: Reported performance of the classifier showed diagnosis of cytomegalovirus status with high specificity and sensitivity. Earlier analysis yielded a pattern in which most TCR beta V segments were productive about 90% or about 30% of the time. In a later analysis, TCR beta V- and J-gene trimming showed a link to a missense DCLRE1C variant. After further analysis at a later stage, 16,951 TCR beta sequences were associated with HLA alleles at 0.05 false discovery rate.

There are 16 residues in the CDR3. In germline, CDR1 is SGHNT, CDR2 YYREEE (reference sequence). V was cut by 3 bases and J by 2 bases, with 17 bases left in between. With 60 Vbeta and 13 Jbeta primers, the PCR was carried out. Assay used: immunoSEQ multiplex PCR; TCRdb lists only in-frame clones, some missing. The sample includes over 80,000 clones, approximately 60% of them seen just once. The sequence came from a boy aged 10-17 years in good health and CMV-seropositive. The rearrangement links TRBV5-4 to TRBJ1-2, with D perhaps matching TRBD1 (6 bases). The material sequenced was PBMCs. DNA for the CDR3: TGTGCCAGCAGCTATGGGGGGCAGGGAGGGAACTATGGCTACACCTTC. Translating it yields CASSYGGQGGNYGYTF.